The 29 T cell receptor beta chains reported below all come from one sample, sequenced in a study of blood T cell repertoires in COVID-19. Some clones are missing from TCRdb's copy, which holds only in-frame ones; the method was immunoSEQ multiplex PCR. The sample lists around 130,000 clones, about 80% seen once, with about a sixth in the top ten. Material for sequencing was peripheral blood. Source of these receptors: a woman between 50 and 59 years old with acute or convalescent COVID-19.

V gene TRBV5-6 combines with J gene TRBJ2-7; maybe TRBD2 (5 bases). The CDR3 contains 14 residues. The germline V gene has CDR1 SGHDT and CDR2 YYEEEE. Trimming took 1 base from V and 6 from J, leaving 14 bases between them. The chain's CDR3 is CASSLQGLRVEQYF. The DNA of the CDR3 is TGTGCCAGCAGCTTGCAAGGGTTGAGGGTCGAGCAGTACTTC.

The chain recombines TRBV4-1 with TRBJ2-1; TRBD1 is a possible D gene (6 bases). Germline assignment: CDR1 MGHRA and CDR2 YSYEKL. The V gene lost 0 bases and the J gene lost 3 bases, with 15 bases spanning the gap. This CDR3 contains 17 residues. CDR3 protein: CASSQEGMGANYNEQFF. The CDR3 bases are TGCGCCAGCAGCCAAGAAGGGATGGGGGCCAACTACAATGAGCAGTTCTTC.

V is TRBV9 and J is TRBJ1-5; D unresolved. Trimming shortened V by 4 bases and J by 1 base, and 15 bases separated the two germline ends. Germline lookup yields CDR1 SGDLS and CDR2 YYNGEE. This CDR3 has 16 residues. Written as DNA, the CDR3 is TGTGCCAGCAGCAAGCTTTGTGCCGGGAGCAATCAGCCCCAGCATTTT. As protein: CASSKLCAGSNQPQHF.

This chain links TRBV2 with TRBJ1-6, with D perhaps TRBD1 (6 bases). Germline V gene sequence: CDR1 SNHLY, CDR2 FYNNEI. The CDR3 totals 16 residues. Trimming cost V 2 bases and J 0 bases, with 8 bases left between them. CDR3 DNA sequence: TGTGCCAGCAGTGAAACAGGGAGCTCCTATAATTCACCCCTCCACTTT. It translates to CASSETGSSYNSPLHF.

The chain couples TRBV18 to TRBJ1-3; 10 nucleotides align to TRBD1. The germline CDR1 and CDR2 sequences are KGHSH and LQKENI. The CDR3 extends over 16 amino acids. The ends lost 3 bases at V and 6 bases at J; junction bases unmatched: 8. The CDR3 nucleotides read TGTGCCAGCTCACCGACACACGGACAGGGGGTAAACACCATATATTTT. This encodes CASSPTHGQGVNTIYF.

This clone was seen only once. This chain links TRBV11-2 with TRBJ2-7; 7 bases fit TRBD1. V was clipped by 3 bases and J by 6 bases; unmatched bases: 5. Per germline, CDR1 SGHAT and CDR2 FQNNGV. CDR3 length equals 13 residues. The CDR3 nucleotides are TGTGCCAGCAGCTTGGACAGGTCGAGCGAGCAGTACTTC. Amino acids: CASSLDRSSEQYF.

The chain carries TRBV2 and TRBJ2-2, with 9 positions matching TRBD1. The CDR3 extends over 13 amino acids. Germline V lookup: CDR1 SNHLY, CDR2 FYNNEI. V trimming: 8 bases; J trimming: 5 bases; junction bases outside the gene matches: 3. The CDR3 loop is CASRTGETGELFF. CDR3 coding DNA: TGTGCCAGCCGGACAGGGGAGACCGGGGAGCTGTTTTTT.

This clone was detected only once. The CDR3 sequence: CASSRSGEETQYF. As DNA, the CDR3 is TGCGCCAGCAGTCGTTCAGGGGAAGAGACCCAGTACTTC. V is TRBV10-1 and J is TRBJ2-5; TRBD1 is a possible D gene (6 bases). CDR1 is WNHNN, CDR2 SYGVQD, per germline (reference sequence). Between the trimmed V and J ends, which lost 5 bases and 3 bases, there was a span of 10 bases. The CDR3 runs to 13 residues.

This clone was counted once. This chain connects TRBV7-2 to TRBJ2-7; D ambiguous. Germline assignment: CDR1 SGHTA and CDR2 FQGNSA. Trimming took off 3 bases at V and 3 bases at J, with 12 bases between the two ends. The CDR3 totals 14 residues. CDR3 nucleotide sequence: TGTGCCAGCAGCTTGTCCTATGGTAACTACGAGCAGTACTTC. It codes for CASSLSYGNYEQYF.

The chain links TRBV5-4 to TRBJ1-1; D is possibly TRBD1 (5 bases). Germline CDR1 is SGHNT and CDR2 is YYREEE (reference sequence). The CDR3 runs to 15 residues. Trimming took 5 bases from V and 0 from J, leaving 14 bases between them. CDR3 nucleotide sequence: TGTGCCAGCAGACCCGGGGGGGTCATGAACACTGAAGCTTTCTTT. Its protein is CASRPGGVMNTEAFF.

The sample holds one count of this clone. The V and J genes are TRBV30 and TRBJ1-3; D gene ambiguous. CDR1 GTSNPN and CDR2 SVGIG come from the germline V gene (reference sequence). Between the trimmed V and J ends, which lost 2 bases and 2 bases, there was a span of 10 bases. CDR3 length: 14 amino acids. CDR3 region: CAWSRTQAGNTIYF. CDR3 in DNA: TGTGCCTGGAGTAGGACTCAGGCTGGAAACACCATATATTTT.

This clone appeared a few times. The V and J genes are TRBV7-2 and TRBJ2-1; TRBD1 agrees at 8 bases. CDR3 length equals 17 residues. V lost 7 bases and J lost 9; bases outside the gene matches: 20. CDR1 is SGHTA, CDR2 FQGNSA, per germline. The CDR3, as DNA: TGTGCCAGCACCGCGTCCGGGACAGGATTCATACAGGGTGAGCAGTTCTTC. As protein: CASTASGTGFIQGEQFF.

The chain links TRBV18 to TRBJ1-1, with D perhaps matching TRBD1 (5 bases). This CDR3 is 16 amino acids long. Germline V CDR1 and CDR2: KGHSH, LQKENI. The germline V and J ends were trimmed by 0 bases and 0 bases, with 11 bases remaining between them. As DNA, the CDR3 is TGTGCCAGCTCACCACCCACTTTGGACATGAACACTGAAGCTTTCTTT. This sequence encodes CASSPPTLDMNTEAFF.

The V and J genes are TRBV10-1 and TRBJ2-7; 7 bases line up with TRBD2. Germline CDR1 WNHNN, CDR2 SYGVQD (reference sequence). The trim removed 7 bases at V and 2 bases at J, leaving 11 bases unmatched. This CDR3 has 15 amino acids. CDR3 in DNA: TGCGCCAGCACCAGGGTGCGGGGGACGACCTACGAGCAGTACTTC. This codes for CASTRVRGTTYEQYF.

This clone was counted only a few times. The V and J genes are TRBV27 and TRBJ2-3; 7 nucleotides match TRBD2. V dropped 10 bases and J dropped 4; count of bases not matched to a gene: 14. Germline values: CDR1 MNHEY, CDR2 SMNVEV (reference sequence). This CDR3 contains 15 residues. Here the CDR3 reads CATAPSGLSSDTQYF. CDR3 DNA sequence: TGTGCCACGGCCCCGTCGGGACTATCCTCAGATACGCAGTATTTT.

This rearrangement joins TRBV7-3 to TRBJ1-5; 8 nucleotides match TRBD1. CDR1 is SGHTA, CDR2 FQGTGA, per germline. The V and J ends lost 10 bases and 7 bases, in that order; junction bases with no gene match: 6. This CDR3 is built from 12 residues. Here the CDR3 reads CATGQGWQPQHF. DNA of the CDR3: TGTGCCACCGGACAGGGATGGCAGCCCCAGCATTTT.

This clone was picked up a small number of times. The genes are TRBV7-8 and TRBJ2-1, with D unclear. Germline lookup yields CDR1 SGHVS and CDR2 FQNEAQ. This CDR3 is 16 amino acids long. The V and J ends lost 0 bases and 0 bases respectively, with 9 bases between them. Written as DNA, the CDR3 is TGTGCCAGCAGCTTAGCCTCAGCGAACTCCTACAATGAGCAGTTCTTC. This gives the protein CASSLASANSYNEQFF.

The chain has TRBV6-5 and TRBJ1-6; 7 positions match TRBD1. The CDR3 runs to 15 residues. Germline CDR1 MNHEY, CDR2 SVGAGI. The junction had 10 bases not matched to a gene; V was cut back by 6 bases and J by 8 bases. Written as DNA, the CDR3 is TGTGCCAGCAGCCCGACGACAGGGTCCTATTCACCCCTCCACTTT. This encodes CASSPTTGSYSPLHF.

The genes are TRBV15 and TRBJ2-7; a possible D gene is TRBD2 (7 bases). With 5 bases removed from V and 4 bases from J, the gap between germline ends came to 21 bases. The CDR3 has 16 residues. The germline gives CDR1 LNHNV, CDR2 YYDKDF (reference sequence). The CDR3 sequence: CATSVGGGQAAYEQYF. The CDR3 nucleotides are TGTGCCACCAGCGTAGGGGGAGGGCAAGCCGCTTACGAGCAGTACTTC.

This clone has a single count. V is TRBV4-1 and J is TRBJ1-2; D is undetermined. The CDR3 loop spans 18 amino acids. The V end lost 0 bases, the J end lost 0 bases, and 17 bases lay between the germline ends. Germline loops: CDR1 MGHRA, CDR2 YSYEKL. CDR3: CASSQDRAEPRANYGYTF. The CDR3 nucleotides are TGCGCCAGCAGCCAAGATAGAGCCGAACCCCGAGCTAACTATGGCTACACCTTC.

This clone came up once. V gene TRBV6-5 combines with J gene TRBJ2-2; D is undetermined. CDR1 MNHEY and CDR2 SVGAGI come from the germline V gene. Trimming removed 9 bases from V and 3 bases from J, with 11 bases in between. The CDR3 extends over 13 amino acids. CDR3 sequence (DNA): TGTGCCAGTACGCGTCGGTACACCGGGGAGCTGTTTTTT. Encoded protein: CASTRRYTGELFF.

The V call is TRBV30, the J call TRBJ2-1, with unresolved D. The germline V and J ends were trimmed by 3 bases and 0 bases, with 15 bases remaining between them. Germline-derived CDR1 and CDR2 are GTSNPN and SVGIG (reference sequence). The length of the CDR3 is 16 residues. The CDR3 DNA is TGTGCCTGGAGCTGGGCCAGGTCGAGCTCCTACAATGAGCAGTTCTTC. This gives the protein CAWSWARSSSYNEQFF.

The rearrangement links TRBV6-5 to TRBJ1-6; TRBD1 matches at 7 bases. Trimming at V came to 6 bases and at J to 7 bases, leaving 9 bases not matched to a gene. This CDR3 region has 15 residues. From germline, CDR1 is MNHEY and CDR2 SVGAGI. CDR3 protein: CASSPRDSYNSPLHF. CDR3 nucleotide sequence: TGTGCCAGCAGCCCCCGGGACAGCTACAATTCACCCCTCCACTTT.

This CDR3 reads CASSLTGGRKGYTF. The DNA of the CDR3 is TGTGCCAGCAGTCTGACAGGGGGAAGGAAGGGCTACACCTTC. This rearrangement joins TRBV27 to TRBJ1-2; 9 bases line up with TRBD1. Trimming cost V 5 bases and J 8 bases; bases outside gene matches: 9. The germline V gene encodes CDR1 MNHEY and CDR2 SMNVEV (reference sequence). The CDR3 is made up of 14 amino acids.

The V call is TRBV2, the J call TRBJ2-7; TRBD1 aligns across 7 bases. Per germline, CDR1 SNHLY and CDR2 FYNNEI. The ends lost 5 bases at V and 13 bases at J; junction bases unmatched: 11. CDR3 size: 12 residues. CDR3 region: CASSTLPGQRYF. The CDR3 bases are TGTGCCAGCAGTACACTACCGGGACAGAGATACTTC.

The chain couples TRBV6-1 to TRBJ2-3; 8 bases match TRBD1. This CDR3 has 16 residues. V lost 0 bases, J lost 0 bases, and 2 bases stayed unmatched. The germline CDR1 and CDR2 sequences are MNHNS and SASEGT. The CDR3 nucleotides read TGTGCCAGCAGTGAAGCTGGGACAGGAAGCACAGATACGCAGTATTTT. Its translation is CASSEAGTGSTDTQYF.

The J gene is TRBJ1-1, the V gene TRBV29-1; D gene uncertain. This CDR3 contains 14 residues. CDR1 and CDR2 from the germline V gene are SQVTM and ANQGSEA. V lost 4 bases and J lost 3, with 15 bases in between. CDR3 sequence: CSVGNLNSDTEAFF. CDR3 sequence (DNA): TGCAGCGTTGGAAACTTAAACAGTGACACTGAAGCTTTCTTT.

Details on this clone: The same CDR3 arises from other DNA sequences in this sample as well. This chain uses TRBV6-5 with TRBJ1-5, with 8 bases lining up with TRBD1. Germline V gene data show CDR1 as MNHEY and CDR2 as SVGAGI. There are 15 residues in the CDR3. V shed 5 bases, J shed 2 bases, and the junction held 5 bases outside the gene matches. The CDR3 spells CASSLTGVGNQPQHF. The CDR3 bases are TGTGCCAGCAGTCTGACAGGGGTCGGCAATCAGCCCCAGCATTTT.

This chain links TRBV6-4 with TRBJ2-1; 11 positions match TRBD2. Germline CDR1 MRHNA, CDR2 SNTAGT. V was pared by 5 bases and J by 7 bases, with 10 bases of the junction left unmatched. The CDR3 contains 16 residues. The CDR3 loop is CASSPNSGGASNEQFF. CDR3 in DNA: TGTGCCAGCAGTCCAAATAGCGGGGGGGCCTCTAATGAGCAGTTCTTC.